This T cell receptor (beta chain) was sequenced for a study of technical replicates of blood from a few donors. This clone was detected once. The table came from immunoSEQ multiplex PCR; TCRdb's copy has only in-frame clones and leaves some out. The data contain around 15,000 clones, around 90% of them singletons. Germline-derived CDR1 and CDR2 are SGHRS and YFSETQ. J gave up 4 bases and V 1 base, and 4 bases lay outside the gene matches. The CDR3 has 14 residues. V usage is TRBV5-1 and J usage is TRBJ2-7, with 8 bases identical to TRBD2. The clonotype originates from a human donor in good health. Input material: PBMCs. CDR3 residues: CASSLNGRAYEQYF. The CDR3 bases are TGCGCCAGCAGCTTGAACGGGAGGGCGTACGAGCAGTACTTC.